The clone carrying this T cell receptor (beta chain) was observed once. Its antigen is unidentified. These data originate in a study of ipilimumab plus nivolumab after autologous stem cell transplantation. Study-wide background: Patients received a median of roughly 5 ipilimumab and eight or nine nivolumab doses. Study observations and caveats: TCR repertoire, Treg phenotype and gut microbiota reportedly support more study of this approach.

Per germline, CDR1 SGHNT and CDR2 YYREEE (reference sequence). The CDR3 runs to 13 residues. V was clipped by 4 bases and J by 4 bases, with 11 bases between them. Profiled with immunoSEQ multiplex PCR; TCRdb holds only in-frame clones, not every one. The data show approximately 84,000 clones, about 83% seen once. Starting 14 to 28 days after autologous transplant, ipilimumab 1 mg/kg was given. Patients got 3 mg/kg IV nivolumab weeks 1, 4, 7, 10, then biweekly through week 26. The gene calls are TRBV5-4 and TRBJ2-5; TRBD1 might be the D (5 bases). The specimen comprised PBMCs, sampled in a trial of ipilimumab plus nivolumab as post-transplant consolidation. The sequence came from a male donor with diffuse large B-cell lymphoma. The CDR3 DNA follows: TGTGCCAGCAGCGGCAGGGTGTCAGAGACCCAGTACTTC. Encoded protein: CASSGRVSETQYF.